The T cell receptor (beta chain) described here comes from a study of T cell responses to AZD1222 COVID-19 vaccine. Whole-study context: The analysis combined second doses at about 4 or about 12 weeks. Points from the study as a whole: Only six or seven AZD1222 recipients tested seropositive at baseline.

Deletions cut 0 bases from V and 4 bases from J, with 12 bases between. Germline loops: CDR1 MGHRA, CDR2 YSYEKL. This CDR3 has 16 residues. The count of this clone is one. Its specificity is unknown. Sequenced by immunoSEQ multiplex PCR; TCRdb stores in-frame clones only, minus some. The sample lists 150,000 to 200,000 clones; more than 85% were seen once. This clonotype was sampled from an adult in good health. This specimen was peripheral blood, taken on day 0 of AZD1222 vaccination. The chain couples TRBV4-1 to TRBJ1-4; possible D gene TRBD1, 5 bases. The CDR3 protein is CASSQDPGGSNEKLFF. CDR3 DNA: TGCGCCAGCAGCCAAGATCCCGGGGGTAGTAATGAAAAACTGTTTTTT.